The source of this TCR beta chain is a study of molecular identifiers for immune sequencing clone quantification. TCRdb re-derived calls from the PCR reads in MiXCR, one entry per CDR3 protein. Seen here are some 580,000 distinct CDR3 sequences, about 25% observed once, and the top ten hold about 0.78%. Libraries for naive CD8 T cells, which were made from about 20,000 to 1,000,000 sorted cells, drew on 10%, 30% or 50% of the RNA. CDR3 size: 15 residues. Germline V gene sequence: CDR1 MGHRA, CDR2 YSYEKL. Trimming cost V 0 bases and J 2 bases, with 11 bases left between them. This clonotype was detected many times.

The TCR comes from a human donor in good health. Some libraries in this study had Jurkat cell RNA spiked in. The sample was naive CD8+ T cells from blood, with Jurkat cell RNA spiked in. Subset specified: FACS-sorted CD8+CD4-CCR7+CD45RA+ naive T cells. This sequence joins TRBV4-1 and TRBJ2-7; D remains ambiguous. The CDR3 coding sequence is TGCGCCAGCAGCCAAGAACCGGCCCTAACCTACGAGCAGTACTTC. Amino acid sequence: CASSQEPALTYEQYF.